The 32 T cell receptor beta chains reported below all come from one sample, sequenced in a study of neurological immune-mediated disorders. TCRdb reprocessed the 5' RACE reads with MiXCR, giving one entry per CDR3 protein. The repertoire holds 66,000 or so distinct CDR3 sequences, with roughly 5.5% as singletons. Material for sequencing was PBMCs. The receptors were sampled from a woman aged 25 to 39 with multiple sclerosis.

This sequence joins TRBV20-1 and TRBJ2-3, with TRBD1 identical over 8 bases. Germline CDR1 reads DFQATT; CDR2 reads SNEGSKA (reference sequence). The CDR3 has 14 residues. V dropped 0 bases and J dropped 6; count of bases not matched to a gene: 5. CDR3 loop: CSARDYRGMDTQYF. The CDR3 region has the DNA TGCAGTGCTAGAGATTACAGGGGGATGGATACGCAGTATTTT.

This clonotype occurred a few times. The chain is built from TRBV6-1 and TRBJ2-7; 11 bases agree with TRBD2. This CDR3 contains 15 residues. Unmatched junction bases numbered 2, after V lost 1 base and J lost 3 bases. The germline CDR1 and CDR2 sequences are MNHNS and SASEGT. The DNA for the CDR3 is TGTGCCAGCAGTGAAGAGGGACTAGCGGACTACGAGCAGTACTTC. It is translated as CASSEEGLADYEQYF.

This clonotype was seen ten or more times. The V call is TRBV3-1, the J call TRBJ2-1; D unresolved. From germline, CDR1 is LGHDT and CDR2 YNNKEL (reference sequence). Deletions cut 0 bases from V and 0 bases from J, with 9 bases between. CDR3 size: 16 residues. The CDR3 DNA sequence: TGTGCCAGCAGCCAAGAACTGAGGAGCTCCTACAATGAGCAGTTCTTC. Translating it yields CASSQELRSSYNEQFF.

This clonotype was observed many times. The rearrangement uses TRBV5-1 and TRBJ2-7, with D possibly being TRBD1 or TRBD2 (5 bases each). The CDR3 sequence is 11 residues long. CDR1 is SGHRS, CDR2 YFSETQ, per germline. Between the trimmed V and J ends, which lost 3 bases and 5 bases, there was a span of 6 bases. This CDR3 reads CASSWGHEQYF. The CDR3 DNA reads as TGCGCCAGCAGCTGGGGACACGAGCAGTACTTC.

To note about this clonotype: This could be a read error, since a much larger clone is one nucleotide away. The rearrangement links TRBV6-5 to TRBJ1-1; maybe TRBD1 (6 bases). Germline CDR1 reads MNHEY; CDR2 reads SVGAGI. With 6 bases removed from V and 7 bases from J, the gap between germline ends came to 18 bases. CDR3 size: 14 residues. The CDR3 loop is CASRYRERELEAFF. The CDR3 DNA is TGTGCCAGCAGGTACAGGGAAAGGGAGCTTGAAGCTTTCTTT.

This clonotype was found many times. This chain joins TRBV20-1 and TRBJ2-3; 7 bases are a match to TRBD2. Germline CDR1 is DFQATT and CDR2 is SNEGSKA (reference sequence). This CDR3 has 14 amino acids. With V trimmed by 8 bases and J by 6 bases, 14 bases remained unmatched. CDR3 DNA sequence: TGCAGTCCCTGGGGGGGGACCTACGGGGATACGCAGTATTTT. Translated, it gives CSPWGGTYGDTQYF.

This clonotype appeared many times. The chain uses TRBV20-1 and TRBJ2-3, with D perhaps matching TRBD2 (7 bases). CDR1 and CDR2 (germline): DFQATT, SNEGSKA (reference sequence). V dropped 6 bases and J dropped 6 bases, with 22 bases sitting between them. This CDR3 region has 15 residues. CDR3 bases: TGCAGTGCCCTCCTTGGGTTAGGGGGAGGGGATACGCAGTATTTT. This codes for CSALLGLGGGDTQYF.

In this sample, this clonotype turned up many times. The chain couples TRBV28 to TRBJ2-1, with a possible D match to TRBD2 (6 bases). The germline V and J ends were trimmed by 4 bases and 5 bases, with 18 bases remaining between them. Germline-derived CDR1 and CDR2 are MDHEN and SYDVKM. The CDR3 length is 16 residues. The CDR3 reads CASSSGRTLRNNEQFF. CDR3 in DNA: TGTGCCAGCAGTTCCGGGAGAACCTTAAGGAACAATGAGCAGTTCTTC.

This clonotype was found many times. This chain connects TRBV5-1 to TRBJ2-3; 11 nucleotides align to TRBD2. Germline-derived CDR1 and CDR2 are SGHRS and YFSETQ. The CDR3 has 15 amino acids. Trimming cost V 5 bases and J 5 bases; bases outside gene matches: 7. In nucleotides, the CDR3 is TGCGCCAGCAGACTAGCGGGGGCCCCCCGAGATACGCAGTATTTT. Amino acids: CASRLAGAPRDTQYF.

This clonotype was seen repeatedly, ten times or more. The chain joins TRBV7-8 to TRBJ1-3; a weak D match, TRBD1 (5 bases). Germline V gene data show CDR1 as SGHVS and CDR2 as FQNEAQ. Between the trimmed V and J ends, which lost 6 bases and 4 bases, there was a span of 19 bases. The CDR3 is made up of 16 amino acids. CDR3 amino acids: CASSLTDLWTGNTIYF. The CDR3, as DNA: TGTGCCAGCAGTTTGACAGATCTTTGGACGGGAAACACCATATATTTT.

A remark on this clonotype: A much larger clone differs from this one at a single base, so this may be a read error. The V and J genes are TRBV5-1 and TRBJ1-5; 9 bases are shared with TRBD1. Germline V gene sequence: CDR1 SGHRS, CDR2 YFSETQ. The CDR3 runs 14 residues. The CDR3 nucleotides are TGCGCCAGCAGCCCGGGACAGGGCAATCAGCCCCAGAATTTT. Its protein is CASSPGQGNQPQNF.

This clonotype has a count of ten or more. This chain joins TRBV4-1 and TRBJ1-4, with a weak D call TRBD1 (5 bases). Trimming cost V 0 bases and J 6 bases, with 11 bases left between them. The CDR3 loop spans 15 amino acids. Germline V CDR1 and CDR2: MGHRA, YSYEKL. CDR3 protein: CASSQERGLDEKLFF. In DNA form, the CDR3 reads TGCGCCAGCAGCCAAGAGAGGGGTTTGGATGAAAAACTGTTTTTT.

This clonotype was seen at least ten times. The chain joins TRBV9 to TRBJ2-3; D not certain. V was trimmed by 0 bases and J by 2 bases, leaving 10 bases between them. The CDR3 loop spans 15 amino acids. Germline loops: CDR1 SGDLS, CDR2 YYNGEE. This CDR3 reads CASSVGSGNTDTQYF. DNA for the CDR3: TGTGCCAGCAGCGTAGGATCCGGAAACACAGATACGCAGTATTTT. Full variable domain (remainder filled in from reference TRBV9 and TRBJ2-3): DSGVTQTPKHLITATGQRVTLRCSPRSGDLSVYWYQQSLDQGLQFLIQYYNGEERAKGNILERFSAQQFPDLHSELNLSSLELGDSALYFCASSVGSGNTDTQYFGPGTRLTVL.

This clonotype was counted between two and nine times. The chain recombines TRBV2 with TRBJ2-2; D remains ambiguous. Trimming stripped 6 bases from V and 0 bases from J, with 11 bases between. In germline, CDR1 is SNHLY, CDR2 FYNNEI. The CDR3 length is 15 residues. Written as DNA, the CDR3 is TGTGCCAGCAGCGCGGACCAATCGAACACCGGGGAGCTGTTTTTT. The encoded protein is CASSADQSNTGELFF.

This clonotype was detected many times. The rearrangement uses TRBV5-6 and TRBJ2-7; D unclear. The germline CDR1 and CDR2 sequences are SGHDT and YYEEEE. This CDR3 spans 14 amino acids. Trimming pared 0 bases from V and 2 bases from J, leaving 9 bases between. Written as DNA, the CDR3 is TGTGCCAGCAGCTTGGGCAGTGAACCCTACGAGCAGTACTTC. It yields the protein CASSLGSEPYEQYF.

Comments on this clonotype: A read error may account for a junction end that differs from germline. The chain links TRBV7-9 to TRBJ1-6; maybe TRBD1 (6 bases). This CDR3 region has 15 residues. Germline V CDR1 and CDR2: SEHNR, FQNEAQ (reference sequence). CDR3 loop: CASSPGQGYNSPLNF. The CDR3 DNA sequence: TGTGCCAGCAGCCCGGGGCAGGGGTATAATTCACCCCTCAACTTT. Full variable domain (remainder filled in from reference TRBV7-9 and TRBJ1-6): DTGVSQNPRHKITKRGQNVTFRCDPISEHNRLYWYRQTLGQGPEFLTYFQNEAQLEKSRLLSDRFSAERPKGSFSTLEIQRTEQGDSAMYLCASSPGQGYNSPLNFGNGTRLTVT.

At least ten counts were recorded for this clonotype. This sequence joins TRBV5-6 and TRBJ2-3, with 9 nucleotides matching TRBD2. Germline values: CDR1 SGHDT, CDR2 YYEEEE. V trimming: 0 bases; J trimming: 9 bases; junction bases outside the gene matches: 8. The CDR3 has 15 residues. The CDR3 sequence: CASSLGAGGESTQYF. In DNA, the CDR3 is TGTGCCAGCAGCTTGGGAGCGGGGGGCGAGTCAACGCAGTATTTT. Drawing the rest from reference TRBV5-6 and TRBJ2-3, the complete variable domain is DAGVTQSPTHLIKTRGQQVTLRCSPKSGHDTVSWYQQALGQGPQFIFQYYEEEERQRGNFPDRFSGHQFPNYSSELNVNALLLGDSALYLCASSLGAGGESTQYFGPGTRLTVL.

In its sample, this clonotype was seen many times. The chain carries TRBV5-1 and TRBJ1-4, with a tentative D call TRBD1 (6 bases). Germline V lookup: CDR1 SGHRS, CDR2 YFSETQ. There are 14 residues in the CDR3. V gave up 3 bases and J gave up 7 bases, with 13 bases separating them. In DNA, the CDR3 is TGCGCCAGCAGCTGGACGGGGGCTCGTGAAAAACTGTTTTTT. Translated, it gives CASSWTGAREKLFF.

The sample holds a few counts of this clonotype. This rearrangement joins TRBV20-1 to TRBJ2-6; D remains unclear. V was trimmed by 1 base and J by 1 base, leaving 8 bases between them. Germline values: CDR1 DFQATT, CDR2 SNEGSKA (reference sequence). This CDR3 is 15 amino acids long. Here the CDR3 DNA reads TGCAGTGCTAGAGGACCTGAGTCTGGGGCCAACGTCCTGACTTTC. The encoded protein is CSARGPESGANVLTF.

This clonotype was seen a few times. The chain links TRBV7-2 to TRBJ1-3; D is ambiguous. The CDR3 spans 17 residues. Trimming took off 6 bases at V and 0 bases at J, with 18 bases between the two ends. Per germline, CDR1 SGHTA and CDR2 FQGNSA. Here the CDR3 reads CASSKRLDPSSGNTIYF. CDR3 DNA sequence: TGTGCCAGCAGTAAGAGGCTGGACCCCAGCTCTGGAAACACCATATATTTT.

This clonotype was seen at least ten times. The rearrangement joins TRBV20-1 to TRBJ1-1; D possibly corresponds to TRBD1 (5 bases). The CDR3 totals 12 residues. Per the germline V gene, CDR1 is DFQATT and CDR2 is SNEGSKA (reference sequence). Trimming removed 1 base at V and 3 bases at J, with 6 bases between. In nucleotides, the CDR3 is TGCAGTGCTAGAGTCAGGGACACTGAAGCTTTCTTT. Translation: CSARVRDTEAFF.

This clonotype was detected ten times or more. This sequence joins TRBV6-5 and TRBJ1-6; tentative D call: TRBD1 (6 bases). The CDR3 contains 15 residues. The V end lost 2 bases, the J end lost 4 bases, and 9 bases lay between the germline ends. Germline V CDR1 and CDR2: MNHEY, SVGAGI. CDR3 coding DNA: TGTGCCAGCAGTTACAATGGACAGTATAATTCACCCCTCCACTTT. This codes for CASSYNGQYNSPLHF.

The table lists this clonotype with many counts. The J gene is TRBJ2-4, the V gene TRBV7-2; 10 bases map to TRBD2. Germline CDR1 SGHTA, CDR2 FQGNSA. After removal of 5 bases from V and 7 bases from J, the junction contained 8 bases not matched to a gene. The CDR3 spans 15 residues. CDR3 in amino acids: CASSASGTSANIQYF. CDR3 coding DNA: TGTGCCAGCAGCGCATCCGGGACTAGCGCGAACATTCAGTACTTC.

This clonotype was observed a few times. The CDR3 DNA sequence: TGTGCCAGCAGCCAAGATCGGACGGGGGCTGAAGCTTTCTTT. Amino acid sequence: CASSQDRTGAEAFF. This sequence joins TRBV3-1 and TRBJ1-1; D is possibly TRBD1 (5 bases). This CDR3 has 14 residues. V shed 0 bases and J shed 6 bases, with 11 bases lying between them. Germline values: CDR1 LGHDT, CDR2 YNNKEL (reference sequence).

This clonotype showed up many times. This rearrangement joins TRBV7-2 to TRBJ2-5, with no clear D. V lost 7 bases to trimming and J lost 1 base, with 4 bases between them. The CDR3 runs to 11 residues. CDR1 SGHTA and CDR2 FQGNSA come from the germline V gene. Here the CDR3 DNA reads TGTGCCAGCACCATCCAAGAGACCCAGTACTTC. It is translated as CASTIQETQYF. The complete variable domain, with remaining parts taken from reference TRBV7-2 and TRBJ2-5, reads GAGVSQSPSNKVTEKGKDVELRCDPISGHTALYWYRQSLGQGLEFLIYFQGNSAPDKSGLPSDRFSAERTGGSVSTLTIQRTQQEDSAVYLCASTIQETQYFGPGTRLLVL.

The V and J genes are TRBV20-1 and TRBJ1-2; a weak D match, TRBD1 (6 bases). Germline-derived CDR1 and CDR2 are DFQATT and SNEGSKA (reference sequence). The CDR3 is 13 residues long. The V end lost 8 bases, the J end lost 7 bases, and 20 bases lay between the germline ends. The CDR3 sequence: CSSWAGALSGYTF. CDR3 nucleotide sequence: TGCAGTAGCTGGGCAGGGGCCCTATCTGGCTACACCTTC.

This clonotype was recorded many times. This chain connects TRBV20-1 to TRBJ2-1, with 11 bases lining up with TRBD2. With 6 bases clipped from V and 3 bases from J, the junction kept 4 bases outside the gene matches. This CDR3 contains 14 residues. Germline CDR1 and CDR2: DFQATT and SNEGSKA (reference sequence). CDR3 coding DNA: TGCAGTGCCCCGGGACTAGCGGTCTACAATGAGCAGTTCTTC. Its protein product is CSAPGLAVYNEQFF.

This clonotype has ten or more counts. V gene TRBV20-1 combines with J gene TRBJ1-1; D ambiguous. Looked up from germline, CDR1 is DFQATT and CDR2 is SNEGSKA (reference sequence). The CDR3 has 11 residues. Trimming took 6 bases from V and 12 from J, leaving 17 bases between them. The CDR3 spells CSALTLTGTFF. CDR3 coding DNA: TGCAGTGCCCTGACTTTGACCGGGACTTTCTTT.

At least ten counts were recorded for this clonotype. The chain carries TRBV20-1 and TRBJ2-1; perhaps TRBD1 as D (5 bases). This CDR3 is built from 13 residues. Germline V lookup: CDR1 DFQATT, CDR2 SNEGSKA (reference sequence). V lost 6 bases and J lost 8, with 17 bases in between. The CDR3 DNA sequence: TGCAGTGCAAGTAGCAGGGTTCACGATGAGCAGTTCTTC. As protein: CSASSRVHDEQFF.

J is TRBJ2-1 and V is TRBV10-1, with D possibly TRBD2 on 6 matching bases. Per germline, CDR1 WNHNN and CDR2 SYGVQD (reference sequence). The V end was cut by 6 bases, the J end by 8 bases, with 20 bases between. This CDR3 region has 15 residues. CDR3 protein: CASSPVRGEKDEQFF. The CDR3 DNA is TGCGCCAGCAGCCCCGTGCGCGGGGAGAAGGATGAGCAGTTCTTC.

This clonotype was recorded at least ten times. V usage is TRBV20-1 and J usage is TRBJ2-7; unclear D gene. Trimming removed 0 bases at V and 0 bases at J, with 9 bases between. CDR3 length: 14 amino acids. Per the germline V gene, CDR1 is DFQATT and CDR2 is SNEGSKA (reference sequence). The DNA for the CDR3 is TGCAGTGCTAGAGATCCGAGGAGCTCCTACGAGCAGTACTTC. Translating gives CSARDPRSSYEQYF.

The chain combines TRBV5-1 with TRBJ1-3; D is possibly TRBD1 (5 bases). Deletions cut 4 bases from V and 4 bases from J, with 12 bases between. This CDR3 has 14 amino acids. The germline gives CDR1 SGHRS, CDR2 YFSETQ. CDR3 sequence: CASSIQGAGNTIYF. CDR3 bases: TGCGCCAGCAGCATCCAGGGAGCAGGAAACACCATATATTTT.